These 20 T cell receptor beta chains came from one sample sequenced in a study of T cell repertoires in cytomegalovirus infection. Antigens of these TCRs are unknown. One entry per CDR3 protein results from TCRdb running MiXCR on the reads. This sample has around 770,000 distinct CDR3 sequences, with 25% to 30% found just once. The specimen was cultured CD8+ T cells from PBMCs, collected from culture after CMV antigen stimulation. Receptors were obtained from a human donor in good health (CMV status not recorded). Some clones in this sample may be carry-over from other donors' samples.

The CDR3 DNA reads TGTGCCAGCAGCCCCTTGTACCTCGGGGCCAACGTCCTGACTTTC. Protein product: CASSPLYLGANVLTF. V is TRBV3-1 and J is TRBJ2-6; no definite D call. The CDR3 spans 15 residues. CDR1 and CDR2 (germline): LGHDT, YNNKEL (reference sequence). V was shortened by 4 bases and J by 4 bases, with 11 bases between the two germline ends.

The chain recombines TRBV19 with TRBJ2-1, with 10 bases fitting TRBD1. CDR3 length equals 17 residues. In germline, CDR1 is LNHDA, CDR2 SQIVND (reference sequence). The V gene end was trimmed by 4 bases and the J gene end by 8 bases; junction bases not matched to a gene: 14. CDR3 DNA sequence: TGTGCCAGTAGTACTCGGACAGGGGGAGTTTATTTTGATGAGCAGTTCTTC. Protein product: CASSTRTGGVYFDEQFF.

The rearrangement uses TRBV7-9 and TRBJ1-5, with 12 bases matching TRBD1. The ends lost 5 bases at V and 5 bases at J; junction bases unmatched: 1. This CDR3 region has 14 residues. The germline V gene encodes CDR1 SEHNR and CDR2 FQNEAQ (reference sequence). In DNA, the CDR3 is TGTGCCAGCAGCCGGGACAGGGGGCATCAGCCCCAGCATTTT. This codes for CASSRDRGHQPQHF.

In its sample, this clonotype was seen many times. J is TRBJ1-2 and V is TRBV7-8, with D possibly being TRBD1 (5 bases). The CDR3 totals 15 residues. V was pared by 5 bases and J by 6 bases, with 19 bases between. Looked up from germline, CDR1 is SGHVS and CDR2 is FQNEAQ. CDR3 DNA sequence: TGTGCCAGCAGCCACAGTCGGGGGGGAGCGGATGGCTACACCTTC. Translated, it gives CASSHSRGGADGYTF. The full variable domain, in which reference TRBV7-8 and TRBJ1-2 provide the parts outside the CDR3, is GAGVSQSPRYKVAKRGQDVALRCDPISGHVSLFWYQQALGQGPEFLTYFQNEAQLDKSGLPSDRFFAERPEGSVSTLKIQRTQQEDSAVYLCASSHSRGGADGYTFGSGTRLTVV.

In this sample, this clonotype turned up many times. CDR3 coding DNA: TGTGCCAGCAGCAACCCGATCACCGGGGGGTCTTCCTACGAGCAGTACTTC. The encoded protein is CASSNPITGGSSYEQYF. The V and J genes are TRBV7-2 and TRBJ2-7, with 7 bases aligning to TRBD2. After removal of 5 bases from V and 1 base from J, the junction contained 14 bases not matched to a gene. CDR3 size: 17 residues. The germline V gene encodes CDR1 SGHTA and CDR2 FQGNSA.

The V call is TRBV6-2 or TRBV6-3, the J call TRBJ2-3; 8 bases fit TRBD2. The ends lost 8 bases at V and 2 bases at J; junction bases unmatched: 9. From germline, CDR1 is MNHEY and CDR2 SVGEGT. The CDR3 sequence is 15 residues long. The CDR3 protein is CASGAGEAFTDTQYF. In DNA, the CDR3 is TGTGCCAGCGGAGCGGGGGAGGCCTTCACAGATACGCAGTATTTT.

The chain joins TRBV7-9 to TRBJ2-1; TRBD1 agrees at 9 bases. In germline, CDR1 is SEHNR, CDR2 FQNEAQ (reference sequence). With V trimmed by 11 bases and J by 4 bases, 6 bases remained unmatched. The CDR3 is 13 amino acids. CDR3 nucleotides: TGTGCCTTCCGGGACAGGGCTTACAATGAGCAGTTCTTC. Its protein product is CAFRDRAYNEQFF. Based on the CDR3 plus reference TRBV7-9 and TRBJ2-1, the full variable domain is DTGVSQNPRHKITKRGQNVTFRCDPISEHNRLYWYRQTLGQGPEFLTYFQNEAQLEKSRLLSDRFSAERPKGSFSTLEIQRTEQGDSAMYLCAFRDRAYNEQFFGPGTRLTVL.

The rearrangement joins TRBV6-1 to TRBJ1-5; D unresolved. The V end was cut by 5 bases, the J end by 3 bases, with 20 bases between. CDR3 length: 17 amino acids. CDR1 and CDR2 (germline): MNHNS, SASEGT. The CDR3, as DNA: TGTGCCAGCAGTTCCCCCAAGGGAGAAGTTTTCAATCAGCCCCAGCATTTT. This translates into CASSSPKGEVFNQPQHF.

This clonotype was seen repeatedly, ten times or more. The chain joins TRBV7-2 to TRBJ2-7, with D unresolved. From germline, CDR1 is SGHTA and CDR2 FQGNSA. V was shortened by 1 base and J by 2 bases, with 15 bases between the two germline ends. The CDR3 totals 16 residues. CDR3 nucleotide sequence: TGTGCCAGCAGCTTAGTGGGTGGAAGTGGAACCTACGAGCAGTACGTC. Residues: CASSLVGGSGTYEQYV.

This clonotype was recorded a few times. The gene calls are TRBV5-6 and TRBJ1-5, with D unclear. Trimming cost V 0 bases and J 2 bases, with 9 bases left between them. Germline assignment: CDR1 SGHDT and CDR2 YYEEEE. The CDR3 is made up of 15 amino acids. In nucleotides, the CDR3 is TGTGCCAGCAGCTTGGACAGATCTGGCAATCAGCCCCAGCATTTT. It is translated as CASSLDRSGNQPQHF.

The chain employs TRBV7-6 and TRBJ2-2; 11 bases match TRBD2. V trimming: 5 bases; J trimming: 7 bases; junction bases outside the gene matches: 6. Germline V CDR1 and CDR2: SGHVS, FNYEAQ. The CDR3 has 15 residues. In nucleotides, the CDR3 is TGTGCCAGCAGCCCTAGCGGGGGGCCGGTCGGGGAGCTGTTTTTT. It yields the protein CASSPSGGPVGELFF.

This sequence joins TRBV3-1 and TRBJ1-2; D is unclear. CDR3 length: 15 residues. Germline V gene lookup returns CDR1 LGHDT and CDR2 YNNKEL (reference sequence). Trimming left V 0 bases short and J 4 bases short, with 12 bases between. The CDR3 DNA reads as TGTGCCAGCAGCCAAGATCCCTTGGTTTTCTATGGCTACACCTTC. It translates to CASSQDPLVFYGYTF.

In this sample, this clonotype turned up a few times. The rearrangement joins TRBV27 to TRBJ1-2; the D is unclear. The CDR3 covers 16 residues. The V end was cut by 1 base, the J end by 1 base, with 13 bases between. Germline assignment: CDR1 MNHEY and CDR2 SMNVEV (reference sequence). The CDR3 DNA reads TGTGCCAGCAGTTTATTCCCCGGGAAACTTAACTATGGCTACACCTTC. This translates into CASSLFPGKLNYGYTF.

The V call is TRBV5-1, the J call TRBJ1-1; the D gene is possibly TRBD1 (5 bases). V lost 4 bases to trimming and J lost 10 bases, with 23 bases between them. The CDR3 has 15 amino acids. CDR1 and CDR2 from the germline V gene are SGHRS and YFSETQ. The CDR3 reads CASSLRTGTGLSAFF. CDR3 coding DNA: TGCGCCAGCAGCCTACGGACTGGGACCGGTCTCTCAGCTTTCTTT. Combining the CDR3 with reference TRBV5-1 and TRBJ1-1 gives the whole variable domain KAGVTQTPRYLIKTRGQQVTLSCSPISGHRSVSWYQQTPGQGLQFLFEYFSETQRNKGNFPGRFSGRQFSNSRSEMNVSTLELGDSALYLCASSLRTGTGLSAFFGQGTRLTVV.

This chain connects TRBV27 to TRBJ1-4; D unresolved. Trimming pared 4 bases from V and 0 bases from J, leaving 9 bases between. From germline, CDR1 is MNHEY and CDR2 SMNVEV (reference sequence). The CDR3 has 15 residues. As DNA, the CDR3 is TGTGCCAGCAGTTCCCTGGACGCAACTAATGAAAAACTGTTTTTT. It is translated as CASSSLDATNEKLFF.

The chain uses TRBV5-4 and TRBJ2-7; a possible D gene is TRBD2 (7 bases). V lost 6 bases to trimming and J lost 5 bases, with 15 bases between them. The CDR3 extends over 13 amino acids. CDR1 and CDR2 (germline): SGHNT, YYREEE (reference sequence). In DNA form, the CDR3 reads TGTGCCAGCAATGAAGGAGGGGGGGACGAGCAGTACTTC. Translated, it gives CASNEGGGDEQYF.

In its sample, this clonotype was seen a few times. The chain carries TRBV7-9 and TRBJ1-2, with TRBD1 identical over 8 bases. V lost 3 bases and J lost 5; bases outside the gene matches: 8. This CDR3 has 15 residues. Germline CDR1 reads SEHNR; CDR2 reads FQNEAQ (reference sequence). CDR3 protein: CASSFRQGISYGYTF. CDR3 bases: TGTGCCAGCAGCTTCCGACAGGGGATTAGTTATGGCTACACCTTC.

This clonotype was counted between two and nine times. The CDR3 sequence is CASGSGTGSYGYTF. The CDR3 DNA reads TGTGCCAGCGGATCCGGGACAGGGTCGTATGGCTACACCTTC. The V and J genes are TRBV2 and TRBJ1-2; 9 positions agree with TRBD1. The germline V gene has CDR1 SNHLY and CDR2 FYNNEI. V dropped 8 bases and J dropped 5; count of bases not matched to a gene: 9. CDR3 length: 14 amino acids.

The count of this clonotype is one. CDR3 nucleotides: TGTGCCAGCAGCCACCGGGACTCCCGGAACACCGGGGAGCTGTTTTTT. Translated: CASSHRDSRNTGELFF. V gene TRBV11-2 combines with J gene TRBJ2-2; the D gene is possibly TRBD2 (6 bases). Trimming took 5 bases from V and 1 from J, leaving 14 bases between them. Germline V gene data show CDR1 as SGHAT and CDR2 as FQNNGV. CDR3 size: 16 residues.

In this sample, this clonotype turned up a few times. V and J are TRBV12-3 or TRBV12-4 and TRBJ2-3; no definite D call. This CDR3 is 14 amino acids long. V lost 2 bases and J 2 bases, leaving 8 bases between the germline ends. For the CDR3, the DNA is TGTGCCAGCAGTTTAAGGCCCCACACAGATACGCAGTATTTT. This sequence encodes CASSLRPHTDTQYF.